This T cell receptor (beta chain) was captured in a study of blood T cell repertoires in COVID-19. Profiling relied on immunoSEQ multiplex PCR, and the TCRdb table lists in-frame clones only, not all of them. The sample shows tens of thousands of clones, around 88% of them seen only once. This CDR3 spans 14 amino acids. Germline CDR1 is MNHEY and CDR2 is SVGAGI. After removal of 7 bases from V and 8 bases from J, the junction contained 7 bases not matched to a gene. The TCR originated in a woman at least 80 years old with acute or convalescent COVID-19. The chain combines TRBV6-5 with TRBJ1-4, with TRBD1 matching over 10 bases. Sequenced input: peripheral blood. The CDR3 is CASIWTGGIEKLFF. The CDR3 DNA follows: TGTGCCAGCATTTGGACAGGGGGGATAGAAAAACTGTTTTTT.